Detailed here is one T cell receptor (beta chain). In germline, CDR1 is SNHLY, CDR2 FYNNEI. V was trimmed by 4 bases and J by 7 bases, leaving 10 bases between them. This CDR3 has 13 amino acids. The data are from a study of cytomegalovirus exposure and HLA in healthy donors. The primer mix had 60 Vbeta and 13 Jbeta primers. Produced via immunoSEQ multiplex PCR; TCRdb's table is partial and in-frame only. In the table there are 200,000 to 250,000 clones, 65% to 90% of which are singletons. This TCR was sampled from a girl aged 5 to 17 in good health and CMV-seronegative. The sample comprised PBMCs. The genes are TRBV2 and TRBJ1-4; TRBD1 might be the D (5 bases). The CDR3 spells CASSGQGGEKLFF. CDR3 DNA: TGTGCCAGCAGTGGGCAGGGAGGTGAAAAACTGTTTTTT.